This T cell receptor (beta chain) was captured by sequencing in a study of cytomegalovirus exposure and HLA in healthy donors. Germline V gives CDR1 GTSNPN, CDR2 SVGIG (reference sequence). There are 14 residues in the CDR3. The V segment lost 0 bases and the J segment 4 bases; nucleotides outside the gene matches: 2. The PCR employed 60 Vbeta primers together with 13 Jbeta primers. The assay was immunoSEQ multiplex PCR, and TCRdb's table has in-frame clones only and misses some. Of under 130,000 clones in the sample, around 75% were seen once. Sequencing was performed on PBMCs. This TCR was sampled from a man aged 25 to 40 in good health and CMV-seropositive. V gene TRBV30 combines with J gene TRBJ2-7; 11 nucleotides match TRBD2. CDR3 region: CAWSVTSGGYEQYF. For the CDR3, the DNA is TGTGCCTGGAGTGTAACTAGCGGGGGTTACGAGCAGTACTTC.